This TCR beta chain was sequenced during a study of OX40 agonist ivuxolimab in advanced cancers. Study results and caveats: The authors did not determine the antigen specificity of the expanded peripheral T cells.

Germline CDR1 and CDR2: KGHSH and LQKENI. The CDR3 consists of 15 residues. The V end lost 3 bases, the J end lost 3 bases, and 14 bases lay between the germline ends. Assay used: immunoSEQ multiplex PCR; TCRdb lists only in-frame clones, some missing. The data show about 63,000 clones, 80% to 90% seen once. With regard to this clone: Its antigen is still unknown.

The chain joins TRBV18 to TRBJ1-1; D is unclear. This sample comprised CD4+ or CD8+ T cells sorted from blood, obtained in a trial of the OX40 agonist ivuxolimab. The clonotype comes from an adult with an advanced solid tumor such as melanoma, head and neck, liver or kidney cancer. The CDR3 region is CASSPVAGDDTEAFF. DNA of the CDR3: TGTGCCAGCTCACCGGTGGCCGGGGATGACACTGAAGCTTTCTTT.